This is a list of T cell receptor beta chains from one sample in a study of blood T cell repertoires in COVID-19. Method: immunoSEQ multiplex PCR; TCRdb's copy keeps in-frame clones and lacks some. The top ten hold more than 3% of the sample, which has about 160,000 clones, around 74% seen once. The sample comprised peripheral blood. All receptors derive from a woman at least 80 years old with acute or convalescent COVID-19. Each CDR3 is given with its conserved first and last residue. The D gene is left open where the match is weak. Part of the rows lack a size; the others show once, few, many or a class for expanded clones.

j_gene	abundance	d_gene	v_gene	len	CDR3nt	CDR3aa
TRBJ1-1	.	.	TRBV3-1/TRBV3-2	10	TGTGCCAGCAGCCATCAAGAGGTATTCTTT	CASSHQEVFF
TRBJ2-6	.	TRBD2	TRBV19	15	TGTGCCAGTAGTAAGCGGGGACCTGGGGCCAACGTCCTGACTTTC	CASSKRGPGANVLTF
TRBJ2-1	.	TRBD2	TRBV20-1	14	TGCAGTGCTAGTCAAAGCGGGAGTCTCGATGAGCAGTTCTTC	CSASQSGSLDEQFF
TRBJ1-5	once	.	TRBV6-1	19	TGTGCCAGCAGTGTACTTACAGGGTCGGGTAGGGACAGCAATCAGCCCCAGCATTTT	CASSVLTGSGRDSNQPQHF
TRBJ1-4	few	.	TRBV12-3/TRBV12-4	12	TGTGCCAGCAGTTTAGTGTCGGAAAAACTGTTTTTT	CASSLVSEKLFF
TRBJ1-4	.	.	TRBV7-2	14	TGTGCCAGCAGCTTAGTGGCAGGGAACGAAAAACTGTTTTTT	CASSLVAGNEKLFF
TRBJ2-7	few	TRBD2	TRBV30	14	TGTGCCTGGACCCTAGCGGGGGGCTCCTACGAGCAGTACTTC	CAWTLAGGSYEQYF
TRBJ2-7	.	.	TRBV19	14	TGTGCCAGTAGTATAGGGGGCCAAACCTACGAGCAGTACTTC	CASSIGGQTYEQYF
TRBJ1-4	.	.	TRBV2	14	TGTGCCAGCAGTGACAGGGCGGAAACCCGAAAACTGTTTTTT	CASSDRAETRKLFF
TRBJ2-1	.	TRBD2	TRBV19	16	TGTGCCAGTAGTATGGTAAAGACTAGCGGGTACAATGAGCAGTTCTTC	CASSMVKTSGYNEQFF
TRBJ1-4	.	TRBD1	TRBV5-4	14	TGTGCCAGCAGCAGACAGGGGGTGGATGAAAAACTGTTTTTT	CASSRQGVDEKLFF
TRBJ1-1	.	TRBD1	TRBV2	14	TGTGCCAGCAGTAACAGGGGAACGGGCACTGAAGCTTTCTTT	CASSNRGTGTEAFF
TRBJ2-1	.	.	TRBV27	14	TGTGCCAGCAGTTTAGGAGGGACCACCAATGAGCAGTTCTTC	CASSLGGTTNEQFF
TRBJ1-2	.	.	TRBV19	13	TGTGCCAGTAGTTCGAGGTCGTTCTATGGCTACACCTTC	CASSSRSFYGYTF
TRBJ1-3	.	.	TRBV18	13	TGTGCCAGCCACACGAGGTCTGGAAACACCATATATTTT	CASHTRSGNTIYF
TRBJ1-4	.	.	TRBV6-1	14	TGTGCCAGCAGTGAACCAGGGGTGGATGAAAAACTGTTTTTT	CASSEPGVDEKLFF
TRBJ1-1	.	.	TRBV6-2/TRBV6-3	16	TGTGCCAGCAGTTACTCGTCCGTTACAAAGAACACTGAAGCTTTCTTT	CASSYSSVTKNTEAFF
TRBJ1-4	.	.	TRBV6-5	15	TGTGCCAGCAGTTACTCGTACGAGGGTGGGTGGAAACTGTTTTTT	CASSYSYEGGWKLFF
TRBJ1-4	.	.	TRBV18	14	TGTGCCAGCTCACCACGAGGCCCTAATGAAAAACTGTTTTTT	CASSPRGPNEKLFF
TRBJ1-1	.	TRBD1	TRBV5-1	14	TGCGCCAGCAGCTGGGACAGGATGGACACTGAAGCTTTCTTT	CASSWDRMDTEAFF
TRBJ2-2	.	.	TRBV7-8	15	TGTGCCAGCAGCTTCCGGCAGGAGAACACCGGGGAGCTGTTTTTT	CASSFRQENTGELFF
TRBJ2-7	.	TRBD1	TRBV20-1	13	TGCAGTGCTAGTTCGGGACAGGGGGCCGAGCAGTACTTC	CSASSGQGAEQYF
TRBJ2-7	.	.	TRBV6-5	16	TGTGCCAGCAGTTATAGTCACCCGGGAGCTCCCTACGAGCAGTACTTC	CASSYSHPGAPYEQYF
TRBJ1-4	.	TRBD1	TRBV4-3	14	TGCGCCAGCAGCGCCGGGACAGGGAATGAAAAACTGTTTTTT	CASSAGTGNEKLFF
TRBJ1-4	.	.	TRBV9	16	TGTGCCAGCAGCGTAGGGCAGCGAGGGTCAAATGAAAAACTGTTTTTT	CASSVGQRGSNEKLFF
TRBJ1-1	few	.	TRBV20-1	10	TGCAGTGCTAGATCCAGTGAAGCTTTCTTT	CSARSSEAFF
TRBJ1-6	.	.	TRBV10-3	11	TGTGCCATCAGTGAGTCGGGCACCCTCCACTTT	CAISESGTLHF
TRBJ1-1	once	.	TRBV12-3/TRBV12-4	13	TGTGCCAGCAGGAGGACAGAAACTAGTGAAGCTTTCTTT	CASRRTETSEAFF
TRBJ2-7	.	.	TRBV7-9	14	TGTGCCAGCAGCTTAGGACAGAGACCCTACGAGCAGTACTTC	CASSLGQRPYEQYF
TRBJ1-5	.	.	TRBV27	18	TGTGCCAGCAGTTGGGGACAAGGGACCGCTGGGAGCAATCAGCCCCAGCATTTT	CASSWGQGTAGSNQPQHF
TRBJ1-1	few	.	TRBV18	14	TGTGCCAGCTCACCACAAGCTATGGACACTGAAGCTTTCTTT	CASSPQAMDTEAFF
TRBJ1-3	.	.	TRBV9	16	TGTGCCAGCAGCTCACAACTCAGGGGCCTCTCTAACACCATATATTTT	CASSSQLRGLSNTIYF
TRBJ2-4	.	.	TRBV18	15	TGTGCCAGCTCACCACCGGGCAGGGGCGAAGGCATTCAGTACTTC	CASSPPGRGEGIQYF
TRBJ2-7	.	TRBD2	TRBV18	15	TGTGCCAGCTCACGACTAGCGGGAGGGCCGGGGGAGCAGTACTTC	CASSRLAGGPGEQYF
TRBJ2-2	few	.	TRBV5-6	17	TGTGCCAGCAGCTTGAATTTGGGGGCGATTAACACCGGGGAGCTGTTTTTT	CASSLNLGAINTGELFF